The rows below give T cell receptor beta chains drawn from one sample of a study of tumor-infiltrating lymphocytes in primary liver carcinoma. TCRdb reprocessed the multiplex PCR reads with MiXCR, giving one entry per CDR3 protein. The sample contains more than 45,000 distinct CDR3 sequences, about 77% of which appear only once. The sequenced sample was liver tumor tissue from sampling region 5. The origin of the receptors is a man between 35 and 55 years old with primary liver carcinoma and hepatitis B virus infection. Both conserved end residues are part of each CDR3. A D gene is named only where the DNA matches it firmly. Some rows mark clone size as missing; the rest say once, few, many or name a class of expanded clone.

V	D	J	size	CDR3	DNA
TRBV6-5	TRBD1	TRBJ2-7	once	CASSSPPGQGSNEQYF	TGTGCAAGCAGCTCCCCACCGGGACAGGGGTCTAACGAGCAGTACTTC
TRBV29-1	.	TRBJ2-2	once	CSVITGGTGGLFF	TGCAGTGTTATTACTGGGGGCACCGGGGGGCTGTTTTTT
TRBV7-9	.	TRBJ2-7	.	CVSSYGEEGERYF	TGTGTCAGCAGTTATGGAGAGGAAGGCGAGCGGTACTTC
TRBV7-8	.	TRBJ2-2	.	CASSYRVNTGELLF	TGTGCCAGCAGCTACAGGGTCAACACTGGGGAGCTGCTTTTT
TRBV29-1	.	TRBJ1-2	.	CSVGAPTGTQVGNYGYTF	TGCAGCGTTGGGGCACCAACAGGAACTCAGGTGGGTAACTATGGCTACACATTC
TRBV7-9	TRBD1	TRBJ1-2	.	CASRLDRKFHGYTF	TGTGCCAGCAGATTGGACAGGAAGTTTCATGGCTACACCTTC
TRBV11-2	TRBD1	TRBJ2-6	.	CTSSMGGDRGCSLSGANVLTF	TGTACCAGCAGCATGGGGGGAGACAGGGGCTGTTCCCTCTCTGGGGCCAACGTCCTGACTTTC
TRBV11-3	.	TRBJ2-1	.	CASSLTANEQFF	TGTGCCAGTAGCTTAACTGCCAATGAGCAATTCTTC
TRBV29-1	.	TRBJ2-2	.	CSVENPLGTNTGDLFF	TGCAGCGTCGAAAACCCCCTGGGGACCAACACCGGGGATCTGTTTTTT
TRBV11-3	TRBD2	TRBJ2-1	.	CASSLGWEGLDERFF	TGTGCCAGCAGCTTAGGGTGGGAGGGCCTGGATGAGCGGTTCTTC
TRBV11-2	TRBD2	TRBJ2-7	many	CASSLEPSGNWVVQYF	TGTGCCAGCAGCTTAGAACCTAGCGGGAACTGGGTCGTGCAGTACTTC
TRBV6-1	.	TRBJ1-5	.	CASSLASNQPQHF	TGTGCCAGCAGTTTGGCAAGCAATCAGCCCCAGCATTTT
TRBV11-3	.	TRBJ2-7	.	CTSSPGEEDYEQYF	TGTACCAGCAGCCCCGGAGAAGAGGACTACGAGCAGTACTTC
TRBV30	.	TRBJ1-1	many	CAWSVSGSGTEAFF	TGTGCCTGGAGTGTCTCAGGCTCGGGGACTGAAGCTTTCTTT
TRBV11-1	.	TRBJ2-1	.	CASGKRMRIGGDGQFF	TGTGCCAGCGGAAAAAGGATGAGGATAGGAGGGGATGGGCAGTTCTTC
TRBV10-3	TRBD1	TRBJ2-5	.	CANKKGDRVETQYF	TGTGCCAACAAAAAAGGGGACAGGGTAGAGACCCAGTACTTC
TRBV5-6	.	TRBJ2-6	medium-sized	CASSSVGVLTF	TGTGCCAGCAGCTCCGTGGGCGTCCTGACTTTC
TRBV5-1	TRBD1	TRBJ2-1	.	CASSMGTGSYNDQFF	TGCGCCAGCAGCATGGGGACAGGGTCCTACAATGATCAGTTCTTC
TRBV24-1	TRBD1	TRBJ2-1	few	CATKGPGGADVEFF	TGTGCCACTAAGGGCCCAGGGGGCGCCGATGTTGAGTTCTTC
TRBV7-9	.	TRBJ1-5	.	CISSSSGVSNQPQHF	TGTATCAGCAGCTCCTCAGGGGTTAGCAATCAGCCCCAGCATTTT
TRBV5-4	.	TRBJ1-2	.	CVSSLGQRNYGYTF	TGTGTCAGCAGCTTGGGGCAGAGAAACTATGGCTACACCTTT
TRBV5-1	.	TRBJ2-3	.	CACRESSVSSTDTQYF	TGCGCCTGCAGGGAGTCTAGCGTGAGTTCCACAGATACGCAGTATTTT
TRBV6-1	.	TRBJ2-2	.	CVSSGLAITGELFF	TGTGTCAGCAGTGGGTTAGCGATCACCGGGGAGCTATTTTTT
TRBV4-1	.	TRBJ2-5	.	CASSQDVGRETYYF	TGCGCCAGCAGCCAAGATGTAGGTCGGGAGACCTACTACTTC
TRBV5-1	.	TRBJ2-6	.	CASSSPSRGYPLSSGANVLTF	TGCGCCAGCAGCTCACCCTCTAGAGGATACCCTCTCAGCTCTGGGGCCAACGTCCTGACTTTC
TRBV28	.	TRBJ2-1	.	CASSLGQSSFNKQFF	TGTGCCAGCAGTCTGGGACAAAGCTCCTTCAATAAGCAGTTCTTC
TRBV29-1	.	TRBJ1-2	once	CSVGALTGTQVANYGYTF	TGCAGTGTTGGGGCACTAACAGGGACTCAAGTGGCTAACTATGGCTACACCTTC
TRBV4-1	TRBD1	TRBJ2-2	.	CASNAGTGGDTGELFF	TGCGCCAGCAACGCCGGGACAGGGGGCGATACAGGGGAGCTGTTTTTT
TRBV30	.	TRBJ1-6	many	CAWRDNYNSPLHF	TGTGCCTGGAGGGACAACTATAATTCACCCCTCCACTTT
TRBV20-1	.	TRBJ1-4	.	CNARDAVEEKLFF	TGCAATGCTAGGGACGCGGTGGAGGAAAAACTGTTTTTT
TRBV4-3	.	TRBJ2-5	.	CASSQDGPAGRTQYF	TGCGCCAGCAGCCAAGATGGGCCTGCGGGGCGGACCCAGTACTTC
TRBV29-1	TRBD2	TRBJ2-1	.	CSVEFRSGRITDEEFF	TGCAGCGTTGAATTCAGGAGCGGGAGGATAACCGATGAGGAGTTCTTC
TRBV11-1	TRBD1	TRBJ1-1	.	CTSSWSTRGHTEAFF	TGTACCAGCAGCTGGTCGACCAGGGGGCACACTGAAGCTTTCTTT